Below, 18 T cell receptor beta chains from the same sample are listed, as sequenced in a study of early T cells in non-severe SARS-CoV-2 infection. Via MiXCR, TCRdb re-called the 5' RACE reads, giving one row per CDR3 protein. This repertoire shows about 60,000 distinct CDR3 sequences, around 20% found once; its top ten account for 7.5% to 10%. Sequenced material: whole blood, taken at baseline. These receptors were collected from an adult who was a healthcare worker with PCR-confirmed SARS-CoV-2 infection or an uninfected control (not recorded which).

A few counts support this clonotype. The chain links TRBV3-1 to TRBJ2-5; D gene unclear. CDR1 LGHDT and CDR2 YNNKEL come from the germline V gene (reference sequence). The CDR3 covers 11 residues. V shed 5 bases and J shed 5 bases, with 6 bases lying between them. CDR3 DNA sequence: TGTGCCAGCAGCATGAGGGAGACCCAGTACTTC. Protein sequence: CASSMRETQYF.

This clonotype has more than one count but fewer than ten. This sequence joins TRBV6-6 and TRBJ2-3; 7 bases match TRBD2. Germline values: CDR1 MNHNY, CDR2 SVGAGI (reference sequence). After removal of 2 bases from V and 0 bases from J, the junction contained 5 bases not matched to a gene. This CDR3 is built from 16 residues. The CDR3, as DNA: TGTGCCAGCAGTTACGGCGGGGGAGCAAGCACAGATACGCAGTATTTT. Amino acids: CASSYGGGASTDTQYF.

V gene TRBV9 combines with J gene TRBJ2-1; weak D call: TRBD1 (5 bases). V was shortened by 0 bases and J by 7 bases, with 5 bases between the two germline ends. The CDR3 sequence is 12 residues long. The germline gives CDR1 SGDLS, CDR2 YYNGEE. This CDR3 reads CASSVEGNEQFF. The CDR3 region has the DNA TGTGCCAGCAGCGTAGAGGGGAATGAGCAGTTCTTC.

This clonotype has at least ten counts. This chain uses TRBV20-1 with TRBJ2-1; D is undetermined. The germline V gene has CDR1 DFQATT and CDR2 SNEGSKA (reference sequence). V was trimmed by 7 bases and J by 3 bases, leaving 7 bases between them. The CDR3 has 11 residues. CDR3 sequence reads: CSGLIYNEQFF. CDR3 in DNA: TGCAGTGGGCTGATCTACAATGAGCAGTTCTTC.

CDR3 protein: CSVRAGGGNEQFF. In DNA form, the CDR3 reads TGCAGCGTTAGAGCCGGCGGAGGTAATGAGCAGTTCTTC. This rearrangement joins TRBV29-1 to TRBJ2-1; a possible D gene is TRBD2 (5 bases). Trimming cost V 5 bases and J 7 bases, with 15 bases left between them. The CDR3 has 13 residues. CDR1 is SQVTM and CDR2 is ANQGSEA in the germline V gene.

This clonotype was observed a few times. The V call is TRBV15, the J call TRBJ1-1, with D unresolved. V was cut by 0 bases and J by 1 base, with 6 bases left in between. The CDR3 loop spans 14 amino acids. Per germline, CDR1 LNHNV and CDR2 YYDKDF (reference sequence). DNA for the CDR3: TGTGCCACCAGCAGAGATTACAGGAACACTGAAGCTTTCTTT. Its protein product is CATSRDYRNTEAFF.

A few counts support this clonotype. J is TRBJ2-5 and V is TRBV7-6; 8 nucleotides line up with TRBD1. CDR1 is SGHVS, CDR2 FNYEAQ, per germline. CDR3 length: 15 residues. Trimming at V came to 2 bases and at J to 3 bases, leaving 5 bases not matched to a gene. The CDR3 sequence: CASSLSPTGEETQYF. The CDR3 DNA is TGTGCCAGCAGCTTATCTCCGACAGGGGAAGAGACCCAGTACTTC.

This chain uses TRBV12-3 or TRBV12-4 with TRBJ1-6; maybe TRBD1 (5 bases). The CDR3 contains 15 residues. Trimming took 5 bases from V and 7 from J, leaving 15 bases between them. The CDR3 DNA follows: TGTGCCAGCAGTGGCGACAGACACAAGAATTCACCCCTCCACTTT. It encodes CASSGDRHKNSPLHF.

V is TRBV28 and J is TRBJ2-7; D not resolved. The V gene's germline CDR1 is MDHEN and CDR2 SYDVKM. There are 11 residues in the CDR3. V was cut by 4 bases and J by 7 bases, with 8 bases left in between. Here the CDR3 reads CASSSEYEQYF. In nucleotides, the CDR3 is TGTGCCAGCAGTTCCGAGTATGAGCAGTACTTC.

In this sample, this clonotype turned up a few times. CDR3 nucleotide sequence: TGTGCCAGCAGCCGTACCTGGGACAGAAGCCTAAATTCACCCCTCCACTTT. As protein: CASSRTWDRSLNSPLHF. The V call is TRBV6-5, the J call TRBJ1-6, with 7 bases aligning to TRBD1. The CDR3 has 17 residues. Germline assignment: CDR1 MNHEY and CDR2 SVGAGI. Trimming took 6 bases from V and 7 from J; bases not matched to a gene: 15.

The chain joins TRBV6-2 or TRBV6-3 to TRBJ2-7, with 9 bases fitting TRBD1. This CDR3 contains 15 residues. The junction had 8 bases not matched to a gene; V was cut back by 5 bases and J by 3 bases. Per germline, CDR1 MNHEY and CDR2 SVGEGT. CDR3: CASSPDGTGYYEQYF. CDR3 bases: TGTGCCAGCAGTCCCGACGGGACAGGGTACTACGAGCAGTACTTC.

The chain carries TRBV7-9 and TRBJ2-1; 11 positions match TRBD2. Germline lookup yields CDR1 SEHNR and CDR2 FQNEAQ (reference sequence). V lost 0 bases to trimming and J lost 7 bases; unmatched junction nucleotides: 8. The CDR3 has 17 amino acids. CDR3 amino acids: CASSLAGLAGSWNEQFF. DNA of the CDR3: TGTGCCAGCAGCTTAGCCGGACTAGCGGGCTCTTGGAATGAGCAGTTCTTC.

This clonotype was found a few times. This rearrangement joins TRBV7-9 to TRBJ2-3, with unresolved D. Germline values: CDR1 SEHNR, CDR2 FQNEAQ (reference sequence). The CDR3 extends over 13 amino acids. Trimming stripped 5 bases from V and 2 bases from J, with 8 bases between. The CDR3 nucleotides are TGTGCCAGCAGCGTAGTTGTCACAGATACGCAGTATTTT. Translation: CASSVVVTDTQYF. Filled out from reference TRBV7-9 and TRBJ2-3, the complete variable domain reads DTGVSQNPRHKITKRGQNVTFRCDPISEHNRLYWYRQTLGQGPEFLTYFQNEAQLEKSRLLSDRFSAERPKGSFSTLEIQRTEQGDSAMYLCASSVVVTDTQYFGPGTRLTVL.

The chain links TRBV27 to TRBJ2-7; a weak D match, TRBD2 (6 bases). V shed 2 bases and J shed 4 bases, with 15 bases lying between them. The CDR3 covers 15 residues. CDR1 is MNHEY, CDR2 SMNVEV, per germline (reference sequence). The DNA of the CDR3 is TGTGCCAGCAGTTTACGGCCGAGCGCGGGGTACGAGCAGTACTTC. Amino acid sequence: CASSLRPSAGYEQYF.

V is TRBV7-9 and J is TRBJ2-2, with D tentatively TRBD1 (5 bases). Trimming cost V 4 bases and J 4 bases, with 10 bases left between them. Germline V gene data show CDR1 as SEHNR and CDR2 as FQNEAQ (reference sequence). The CDR3 runs to 14 residues. The CDR3 region is CASSSDSFTGELFF. The CDR3 DNA follows: TGTGCCAGCAGCTCCGACAGTTTCACCGGGGAGCTGTTTTTT.

This clonotype came up many times. The chain joins TRBV20-1 to TRBJ2-7, with D possibly matching TRBD2 (6 bases). V lost 4 bases and J lost 2, with 21 bases in between. Germline V gene data show CDR1 as DFQATT and CDR2 as SNEGSKA (reference sequence). The CDR3 runs to 16 residues. The CDR3 spells CSATREGGSNPYEQYF. CDR3 bases: TGCAGTGCTACAAGAGAGGGAGGATCAAACCCCTACGAGCAGTACTTC.

The chain carries TRBV18 and TRBJ1-6, with 9 nucleotides matching TRBD1. There are 15 residues in the CDR3. After removal of 2 bases from V and 8 bases from J, the junction contained 4 bases not matched to a gene. Germline CDR1 reads KGHSH; CDR2 reads LQKENI. The CDR3 DNA reads as TGTGCCAGCTCACCAAGGACAGGGGAGGATTCACCCCTCCACTTT. It yields the protein CASSPRTGEDSPLHF.

V and J are TRBV6-6 and TRBJ1-5; a weak D match, TRBD1 (6 bases). In germline, CDR1 is MNHNY, CDR2 SVGAGI (reference sequence). The CDR3 has 17 residues. V was trimmed by 2 bases and J by 5 bases, leaving 19 bases between them. The CDR3 is CASSYGGTGRLYQPQHF. In nucleotides, the CDR3 is TGTGCCAGCAGTTACGGCGGCACAGGGCGGTTGTATCAGCCCCAGCATTTT.